These 6 T cell receptor beta chains were sequenced from one sample in a study of T cell responses to AZD1222 COVID-19 vaccine. Sequenced by immunoSEQ multiplex PCR; TCRdb stores in-frame clones only, minus some. The repertoire consists of 98,000 or so clones, with more than 85% occurring once and the leading ten covering less than 5%. Sequencing was performed on peripheral blood, taken on day 0 of AZD1222 vaccination. The receptors derive from an adult in good health.

The chain employs TRBV12-3 or TRBV12-4 and TRBJ1-2; D not certain. This CDR3 has 13 residues. Deletions cut 3 bases from V and 5 bases from J, with 10 bases between. The CDR3 sequence is CASSFQASYGYTF. The CDR3, as DNA: TGTGCCAGCAGTTTCCAGGCTTCTTATGGCTACACCTTC.

The chain has TRBV18 and TRBJ2-2; D might be TRBD2 (6 bases). Germline V lookup: CDR1 KGHSH, CDR2 LQKENI. The CDR3 runs to 15 residues. V was trimmed by 5 bases and J by 0 bases, leaving 10 bases between them. The DNA for the CDR3 is TGTGCCAGCTCAGCGGGACCAACGAACACCGGGGAGCTGTTTTTT. Its protein product is CASSAGPTNTGELFF.

This rearrangement joins TRBV7-9 to TRBJ2-2, with 10 bases fitting TRBD2. Germline loops: CDR1 SEHNR, CDR2 FQNEAQ (reference sequence). The CDR3 sequence is 16 residues long. Unmatched junction bases numbered 9, after V lost 7 bases and J lost 4 bases. Here the CDR3 reads CASTPGLAGATGELFF. The CDR3 region has the DNA TGTGCCAGCACCCCCGGGCTAGCGGGAGCCACCGGGGAGCTGTTTTTT.

The chain uses TRBV18 and TRBJ2-5, with 7 bases aligning to TRBD1. Trimming removed 6 bases from V and 4 bases from J; junction bases left unmatched: 8. CDR3 length: 14 amino acids. Per germline, CDR1 KGHSH and CDR2 LQKENI. CDR3 DNA: TGTGCCAGCTCCCGAGCGACAGGGAGAGAGACCCAGTACTTC. Translating gives CASSRATGRETQYF.

A single count supports this clone. This rearrangement joins TRBV6-1 to TRBJ1-6, with a possible D match to TRBD1 (6 bases). Trimming removed 1 base from V and 9 bases from J, with 13 bases in between. The length of the CDR3 is 15 residues. Germline V gives CDR1 MNHNS, CDR2 SASEGT. CDR3 residues: CASSEEGGRSSPLHF. CDR3 nucleotide sequence: TGTGCCAGCAGTGAAGAGGGGGGGCGTTCTTCACCCCTCCACTTT.

This clone is a singleton in its sample. The chain links TRBV6-1 to TRBJ2-1, with TRBD2 matching over 8 bases. Germline values: CDR1 MNHNS, CDR2 SASEGT. The CDR3 contains 15 residues. V dropped 7 bases and J dropped 3; count of bases not matched to a gene: 8. In nucleotides, the CDR3 is TGTGCCAGCACCAACGCCGGGACTAGCTACAATGAGCAGTTCTTC. This translates into CASTNAGTSYNEQFF.